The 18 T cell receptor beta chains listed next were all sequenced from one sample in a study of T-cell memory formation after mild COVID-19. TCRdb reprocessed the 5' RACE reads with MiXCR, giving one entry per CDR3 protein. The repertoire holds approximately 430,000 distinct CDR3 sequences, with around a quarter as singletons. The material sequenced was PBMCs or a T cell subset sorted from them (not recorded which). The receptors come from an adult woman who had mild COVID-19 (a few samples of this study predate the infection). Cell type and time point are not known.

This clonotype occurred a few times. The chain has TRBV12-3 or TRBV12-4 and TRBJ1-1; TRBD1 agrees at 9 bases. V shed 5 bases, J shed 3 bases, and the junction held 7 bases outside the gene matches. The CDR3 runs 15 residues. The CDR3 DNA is TGTGCCAGCAGTAGTATCGACAGGGGGTACACTGAAGCTTTCTTT. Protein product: CASSSIDRGYTEAFF.

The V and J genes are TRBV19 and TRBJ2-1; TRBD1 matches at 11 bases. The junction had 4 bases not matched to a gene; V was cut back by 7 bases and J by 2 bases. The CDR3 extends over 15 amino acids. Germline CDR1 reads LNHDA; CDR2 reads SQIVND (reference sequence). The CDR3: CASMGGQGAYNEQFF. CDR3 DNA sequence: TGTGCCAGTATGGGGGGACAGGGGGCCTACAATGAGCAGTTCTTC.

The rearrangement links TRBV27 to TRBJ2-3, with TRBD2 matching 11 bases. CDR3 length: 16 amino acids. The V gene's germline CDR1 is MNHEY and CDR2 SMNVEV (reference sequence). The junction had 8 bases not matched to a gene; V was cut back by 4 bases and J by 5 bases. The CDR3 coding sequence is TGTGCCAGCAGTTCTGCTACTAGCGGGAGCGGAGATACGCAGTATTTT. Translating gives CASSSATSGSGDTQYF.

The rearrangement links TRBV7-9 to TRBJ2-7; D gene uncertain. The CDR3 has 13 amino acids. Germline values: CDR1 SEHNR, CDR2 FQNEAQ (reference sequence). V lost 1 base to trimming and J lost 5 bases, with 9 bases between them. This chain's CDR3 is CASSLVPLDEQYF. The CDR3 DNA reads TGTGCCAGCAGCTTAGTGCCCCTCGACGAGCAGTACTTC.

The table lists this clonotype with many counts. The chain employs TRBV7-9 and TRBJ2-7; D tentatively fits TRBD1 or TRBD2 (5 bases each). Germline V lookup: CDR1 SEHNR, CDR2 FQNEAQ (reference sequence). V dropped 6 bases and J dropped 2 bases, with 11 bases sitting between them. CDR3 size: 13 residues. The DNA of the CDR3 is TGTGCCAGCAGGAGGGACCCCACCTACGAGCAGTACTTC. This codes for CASRRDPTYEQYF.

Here the CDR3 reads CASSLISGTGVRPFF. CDR3 DNA sequence: TGTGCCAGCAGCCTAATATCCGGGACAGGGGTCCGGCCTTTCTTT. V is TRBV7-9 and J is TRBJ1-1, with TRBD1 identical over 10 bases. The junction had 15 bases not matched to a gene; V was cut back by 5 bases and J by 12 bases. CDR1 is SEHNR, CDR2 FQNEAQ, per germline (reference sequence). CDR3 size: 15 residues.

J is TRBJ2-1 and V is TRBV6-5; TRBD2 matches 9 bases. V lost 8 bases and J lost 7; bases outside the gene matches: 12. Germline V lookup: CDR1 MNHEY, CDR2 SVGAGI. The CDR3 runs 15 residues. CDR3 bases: TGTGCCAGCTGGTCGCTAGCGGGGAGTCTGAATGAGCAGTTCTTC. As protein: CASWSLAGSLNEQFF.

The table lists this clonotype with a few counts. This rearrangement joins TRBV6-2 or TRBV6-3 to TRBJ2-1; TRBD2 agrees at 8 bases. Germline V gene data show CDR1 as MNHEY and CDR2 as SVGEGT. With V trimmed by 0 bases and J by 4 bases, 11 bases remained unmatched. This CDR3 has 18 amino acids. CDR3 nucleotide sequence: TGTGCCAGCAGTTACTCTGCTCTGCTAGCGGGTTCATACAATGAGCAGTTCTTC. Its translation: CASSYSALLAGSYNEQFF.

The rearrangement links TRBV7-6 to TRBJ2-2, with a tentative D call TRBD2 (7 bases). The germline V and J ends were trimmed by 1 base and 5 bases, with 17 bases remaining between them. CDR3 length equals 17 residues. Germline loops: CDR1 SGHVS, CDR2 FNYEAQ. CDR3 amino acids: CASSLDGWGRETGELFF. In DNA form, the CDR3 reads TGTGCCAGCAGCTTAGACGGCTGGGGGCGGGAGACCGGGGAGCTGTTTTTT.

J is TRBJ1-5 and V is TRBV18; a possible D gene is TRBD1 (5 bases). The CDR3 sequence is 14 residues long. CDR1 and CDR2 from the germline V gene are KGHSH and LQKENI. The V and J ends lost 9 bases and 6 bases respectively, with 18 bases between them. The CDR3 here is CASSGQRGTQPQHF. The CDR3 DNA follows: TGTGCCAGTTCCGGGCAAAGGGGTACTCAGCCCCAGCATTTT.

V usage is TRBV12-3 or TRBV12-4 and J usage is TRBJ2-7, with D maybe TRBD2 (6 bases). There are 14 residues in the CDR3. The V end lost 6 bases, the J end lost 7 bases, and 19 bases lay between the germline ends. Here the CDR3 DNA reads TGTGCCAGCAGCCCCCTAGGAGGGTTGGAGGAGCAGTACTTC. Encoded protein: CASSPLGGLEEQYF.

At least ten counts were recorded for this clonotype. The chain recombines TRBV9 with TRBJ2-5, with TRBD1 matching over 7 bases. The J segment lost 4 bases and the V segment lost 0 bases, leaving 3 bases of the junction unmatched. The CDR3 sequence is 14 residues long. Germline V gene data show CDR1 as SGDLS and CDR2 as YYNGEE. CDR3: CASSVDPGGETQYF. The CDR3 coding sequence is TGTGCCAGCAGCGTAGATCCAGGGGGAGAGACCCAGTACTTC. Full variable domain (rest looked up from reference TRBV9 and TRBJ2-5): DSGVTQTPKHLITATGQRVTLRCSPRSGDLSVYWYQQSLDQGLQFLIQYYNGEERAKGNILERFSAQQFPDLHSELNLSSLELGDSALYFCASSVDPGGETQYFGPGTRLLVL.

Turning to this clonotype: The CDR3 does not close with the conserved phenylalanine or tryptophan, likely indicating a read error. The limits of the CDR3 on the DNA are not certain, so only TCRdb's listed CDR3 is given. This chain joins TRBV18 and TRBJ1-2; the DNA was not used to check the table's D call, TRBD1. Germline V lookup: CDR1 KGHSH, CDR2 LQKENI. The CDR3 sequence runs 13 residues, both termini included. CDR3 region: CASSQGQGMDQEL.

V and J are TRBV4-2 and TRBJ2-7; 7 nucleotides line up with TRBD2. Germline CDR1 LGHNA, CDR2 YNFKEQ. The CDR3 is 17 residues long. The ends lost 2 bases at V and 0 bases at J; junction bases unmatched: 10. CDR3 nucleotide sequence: TGTGCCAGCAGCCAATGGTGGGGGAGGGAGGGCTCCTACGAGCAGTACTTC. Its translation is CASSQWWGREGSYEQYF.

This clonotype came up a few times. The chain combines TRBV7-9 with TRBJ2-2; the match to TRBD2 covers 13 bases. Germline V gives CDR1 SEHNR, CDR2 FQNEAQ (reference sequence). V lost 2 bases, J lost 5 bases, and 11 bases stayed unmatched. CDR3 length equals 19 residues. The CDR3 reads CASSLPRTSGSVYTGELFF. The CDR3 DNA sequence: TGTGCCAGCAGCTTACCCAGGACTAGCGGGAGTGTATATACCGGGGAGCTGTTTTTT.

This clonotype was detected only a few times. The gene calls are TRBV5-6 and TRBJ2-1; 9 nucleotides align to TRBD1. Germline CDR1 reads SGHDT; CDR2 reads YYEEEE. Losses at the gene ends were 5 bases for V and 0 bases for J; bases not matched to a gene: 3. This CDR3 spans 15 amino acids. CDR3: CASRKDRGSYNEQFF. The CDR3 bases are TGTGCCAGCAGAAAGGACAGGGGCTCCTACAATGAGCAGTTCTTC. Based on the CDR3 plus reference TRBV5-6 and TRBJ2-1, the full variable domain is DAGVTQSPTHLIKTRGQQVTLRCSPKSGHDTVSWYQQALGQGPQFIFQYYEEEERQRGNFPDRFSGHQFPNYSSELNVNALLLGDSALYLCASRKDRGSYNEQFFGPGTRLTVL.

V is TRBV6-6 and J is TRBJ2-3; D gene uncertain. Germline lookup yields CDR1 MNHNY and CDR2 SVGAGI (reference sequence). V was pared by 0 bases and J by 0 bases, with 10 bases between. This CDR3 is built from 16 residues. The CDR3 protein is CASSYSSVSSTDTQYF. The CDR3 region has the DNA TGTGCCAGCAGTTACTCGTCTGTTTCTAGCACAGATACGCAGTATTTT.

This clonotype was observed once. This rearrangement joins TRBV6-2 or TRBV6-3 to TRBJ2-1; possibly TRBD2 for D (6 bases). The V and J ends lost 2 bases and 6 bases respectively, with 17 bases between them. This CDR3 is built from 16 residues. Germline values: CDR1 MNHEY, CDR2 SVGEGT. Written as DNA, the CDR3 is TGTGCCAGCAGTTACGAGGCGGGACCCTCTAGCAATGAGCAGTTCTTC. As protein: CASSYEAGPSSNEQFF.